The 30 T cell receptor beta chains below all came from one sample that was sequenced in a study of vaccination and CD4 T cells after COVID-19. Specified treatment: 10-day PBMC culture with coronavirus spike peptide pools or control peptides (ViraFEST assay). These receptors have no identified antigens. Sequenced with the Oncomine TCR Beta short-read assay was DNA taken from cultured CD4+ T cells. In TCRdb, the PCR reads were re-called with MiXCR into one record per CDR3 protein. The table has about 13,000 distinct CDR3 sequences, about a third seen once. The sequenced material came from CD4+ T cells from blood, cultured in vitro. All receptors come from a human donor who had recovered from COVID-19.

The rearrangement links TRBV20-1 to TRBJ1-6; D is ambiguous. CDR1 DFQATT and CDR2 SNEGSKA come from the germline V gene (reference sequence). The CDR3 consists of 12 residues. V lost 6 bases, J lost 6 bases, and 9 bases lay in between. CDR3 protein: CSADISNSPLHF. Written as DNA, the CDR3 is TGCAGTGCGGATATATCTAATTCACCCCTCCACTTT.

This clonotype is classed as medium-sized. V usage is TRBV20-1 and J usage is TRBJ1-1; D ambiguous. The ends were cut back, 3 bases at V and 2 bases at J, with 16 bases in the middle. Germline V gene data show CDR1 as DFQATT and CDR2 as SNEGSKA (reference sequence). The CDR3 runs to 15 residues. The CDR3 protein is CSASSPLTANTEAFF. In DNA, the CDR3 is TGCAGTGCTAGTTCCCCCCTTACAGCCAACACTGAAGCTTTCTTT.

This clonotype was counted between two and nine times. This chain's CDR3 is CASSLTRSAQVYGYTF. CDR3 coding DNA: TGTGCCAGCAGCTTAACAAGATCCGCACAAGTCTATGGCTACACCTTC. The chain carries TRBV7-2 and TRBJ1-2; no clear D. CDR1 is SGHTA, CDR2 FQGNSA, per germline. Trimming stripped 2 bases from V and 4 bases from J, with 17 bases between. This CDR3 is 16 amino acids long.

Only a few counts were recorded for this clonotype. The chain employs TRBV20-1 and TRBJ2-2; D gene unclear. Per the germline V gene, CDR1 is DFQATT and CDR2 is SNEGSKA (reference sequence). Trimming removed 6 bases from V and 5 bases from J, with 13 bases in between. The CDR3 totals 13 residues. The CDR3 bases are TGCAGTGCCTACATTCAAGGTACCGGGGAGCTGTTTTTT. It translates to CSAYIQGTGELFF.

CDR3 nucleotides: TGTGCCAGCAGTCAAACAAACAGGGCCGGGGAGCAGTTCTTC. Its protein product is CASSQTNRAGEQFF. The chain joins TRBV12-3 or TRBV12-4 to TRBJ2-1, with D possibly being TRBD1 (6 bases). Deletions cut 5 bases from V and 10 bases from J, with 18 bases between. This CDR3 is built from 14 residues.

The chain employs TRBV6-5 and TRBJ2-1, with 8 bases identical to TRBD1. With 2 bases clipped from V and 6 bases from J, the junction kept 12 bases outside the gene matches. Germline-derived CDR1 and CDR2 are MNHEY and SVGAGI. The CDR3 length is 17 residues. The CDR3 region is CASSYGTGGPSANEQFF. The CDR3 DNA is TGTGCCAGCAGTTACGGGACAGGAGGGCCATCGGCCAATGAGCAGTTCTTC.

The rearrangement uses TRBV20-1 and TRBJ1-6; 11 nucleotides line up with TRBD1. Germline trimming cut 6 bases from V and 7 bases from J; bases unmatched to any gene: 5. The CDR3 length is 14 residues. The germline V gene has CDR1 DFQATT and CDR2 SNEGSKA (reference sequence). This CDR3 reads CSAPRTGGNSPLHF. CDR3 nucleotides: TGCAGTGCCCCCCGGACAGGGGGCAATTCACCCCTCCACTTT.

This clonotype came up a few times. The chain is built from TRBV6-1 and TRBJ2-7; 7 nucleotides agree with TRBD2. V was clipped by 6 bases and J by 3 bases; unmatched bases: 11. The CDR3 totals 15 residues. CDR1 and CDR2 (germline): MNHNS, SASEGT. CDR3 residues: CASRSSGTINYEQYF. The CDR3 DNA reads as TGTGCCAGCAGGTCCTCCGGGACTATTAACTACGAGCAGTACTTC.

This clonotype appeared a few times. This chain uses TRBV28 with TRBJ2-5, with 7 bases aligning to TRBD1. Germline CDR1 MDHEN, CDR2 SYDVKM. With 8 bases clipped from V and 4 bases from J, the junction kept 4 bases outside the gene matches. This CDR3 is built from 12 residues. For the CDR3, the DNA is TGTGCCAGCGAGACAGGGACAGAGACCCAGTACTTC. Amino acids: CASETGTETQYF.

CDR3 bases: TGTGCCAGCAGTCTCACCCAGGGAGCAGGCTACACCTTC. Amino acid sequence: CASSLTQGAGYTF. The chain joins TRBV12-3 or TRBV12-4 to TRBJ1-2, with a weak D call TRBD1 (5 bases). V was trimmed by 5 bases and J by 8 bases, leaving 15 bases between them. This CDR3 region has 13 residues.

This clonotype was detected a few times. The chain recombines TRBV6-1 with TRBJ1-1; TRBD1 might be the D (5 bases). Deletions cut 8 bases from V and 3 bases from J, with 22 bases between. CDR3 size: 16 residues. Germline lookup yields CDR1 MNHNS and CDR2 SASEGT. CDR3 coding DNA: TGTGCCAGCCAGCCTGCCTCAGTGGGGGAGGACACTGAAGCTTTCTTT. Encoded protein: CASQPASVGEDTEAFF.

V is TRBV7-9 and J is TRBJ1-2; a weak D match, TRBD1 (5 bases). This CDR3 comprises 15 residues. Germline V CDR1 and CDR2: SEHNR, FQNEAQ (reference sequence). V was cut by 1 base and J by 6 bases, with 15 bases left in between. CDR3 sequence: CASSLDWGKKDGYTF. DNA of the CDR3: TGTGCCAGCAGCTTAGACTGGGGGAAAAAGGATGGCTACACCTTC.

A remark on this clonotype: One end of the junction varies from germline; a read error may be responsible. The chain carries TRBV24-1 and TRBJ2-4; 12 bases are a match to TRBD1. The CDR3 covers 15 residues. From germline, CDR1 is KGHDR and CDR2 SFDVKD. DNA of the CDR3: TGTGCCACCTGCCGGGACAGGGGGCTGGAAAACATTCAGCACTTC. The encoded protein is CATCRDRGLENIQHF.

V usage is TRBV4-1 and J usage is TRBJ2-1; D unresolved. V dropped 1 base and J dropped 3 bases, with 13 bases sitting between them. The germline V gene encodes CDR1 MGHRA and CDR2 YSYEKL. The CDR3 loop spans 16 amino acids. CDR3 loop: CASSQVRDPGYNEQFF. The CDR3 DNA follows: TGCGCCAGCAGCCAAGTTCGAGACCCTGGCTACAATGAGCAGTTCTTC.

This clonotype turned up a few times. This chain uses TRBV11-1 with TRBJ2-3; a possible D gene is TRBD1 (5 bases). Trimming pared 4 bases from V and 11 bases from J, leaving 16 bases between. The CDR3 extends over 13 amino acids. CDR1 is SGHAT and CDR2 is FQDESV in the germline V gene (reference sequence). The CDR3 DNA reads TGTGCCAGCAGCTACGTCCAAGGTCAGGGGCAGTATTTT. Translation gives CASSYVQGQGQYF.

The rearrangement links TRBV29-1 to TRBJ2-4; no reliable D call. The germline V gene encodes CDR1 SQVTM and CDR2 ANQGSEA. The CDR3 contains 13 residues. V was cut by 6 bases and J by 0 bases, with 9 bases left in between. This chain's CDR3 is CSVWTLAKNIQYF. CDR3 coding DNA: TGCAGCGTATGGACGCTAGCCAAAAACATTCAGTACTTC. The whole variable domain, remainder taken from reference TRBV29-1 and TRBJ2-4, is SAVISQKPSRDICQRGTSLTIQCQVDSQVTMMFWYRQQPGQSLTLIATANQGSEATYESGFVIDKFPISRPNLTFSTLTVSNMSPEDSSIYLCSVWTLAKNIQYFGAGTRLSVL.

This clonotype was seen only a few times. The chain has TRBV10-3 and TRBJ1-1, with a weak D call TRBD1 (6 bases). Germline V CDR1 and CDR2: ENHRY, SYGVKD. V was shortened by 5 bases and J by 4 bases, with 11 bases between the two germline ends. The CDR3 spans 13 residues. This CDR3 is CAISNRDSTEAFF. The CDR3 DNA sequence: TGTGCCATCAGTAACAGGGATAGCACTGAAGCTTTCTTT.

This chain links TRBV27 with TRBJ1-4, with D perhaps TRBD1 (5 bases). The V and J ends lost 0 bases and 4 bases respectively, with 9 bases between them. The CDR3 loop spans 15 amino acids. The germline V gene encodes CDR1 MNHEY and CDR2 SMNVEV (reference sequence). The CDR3 loop reads CASSLSSGLNEKLFF. The CDR3 nucleotides are TGTGCCAGCAGTTTATCGTCGGGGCTTAATGAAAAACTGTTTTTT.

V gene TRBV7-9 combines with J gene TRBJ2-5; D is unresolved. There are 14 residues in the CDR3. Trimming cost V 2 bases and J 1 base, with 8 bases left between them. Germline V gene sequence: CDR1 SEHNR, CDR2 FQNEAQ (reference sequence). This chain's CDR3 is CASSLTAAQETQYF. The CDR3 DNA follows: TGTGCCAGCAGCTTAACGGCGGCCCAAGAGACCCAGTACTTC.

CDR3 nucleotide sequence: TGTGCCAGCAGCGCTAGCGGAGTCTCCTACAATGAGCAGTTCTTC. It yields the protein CASSASGVSYNEQFF. The chain combines TRBV9 with TRBJ2-1, with 7 bases that match TRBD2. V lost 3 bases and J lost 0; bases outside the gene matches: 3. CDR1 is SGDLS and CDR2 is YYNGEE in the germline V gene. The CDR3 totals 15 residues. The full variable domain, its missing parts supplied by reference TRBV9 and TRBJ2-1, is DSGVTQTPKHLITATGQRVTLRCSPRSGDLSVYWYQQSLDQGLQFLIQYYNGEERAKGNILERFSAQQFPDLHSELNLSSLELGDSALYFCASSASGVSYNEQFFGPGTRLTVL.

The chain uses TRBV5-1 and TRBJ2-1; 7 bases fit TRBD2. The V and J ends lost 2 bases and 6 bases, in that order; junction bases with no gene match: 5. The CDR3 runs 14 residues. In germline, CDR1 is SGHRS, CDR2 YFSETQ. The CDR3 region is CASSFGGSSNEQFF. As DNA, the CDR3 is TGCGCCAGCAGCTTTGGCGGGAGCAGCAATGAGCAGTTCTTC.

This clonotype was counted between two and nine times. This chain links TRBV28 with TRBJ1-2; D call uncertain. The ends were cut back, 8 bases at V and 7 bases at J, with 20 bases in the middle. This CDR3 has 14 amino acids. Germline V gene sequence: CDR1 MDHEN, CDR2 SYDVKM. The CDR3, as DNA: TGTGCCAGCCAGACCGACACATTAGGTGGTGGCTACACCTTC. Translation: CASQTDTLGGGYTF.

This clonotype was seen a few times. The gene calls are TRBV7-9 and TRBJ1-6; no clear D gene. The CDR3 extends over 14 amino acids. Germline V gene data show CDR1 as SEHNR and CDR2 as FQNEAQ (reference sequence). The V gene lost 1 base and the J gene lost 7 bases, with 8 bases spanning the gap. The CDR3 here is CASSLGGRNSPLHF. CDR3 DNA: TGTGCCAGCAGCTTAGGCGGCAGAAATTCACCCCTCCACTTT.

The chain uses TRBV24-1 and TRBJ2-1; 8 nucleotides line up with TRBD2. The CDR3 runs 16 residues. V lost 5 bases to trimming and J lost 9 bases; unmatched junction nucleotides: 14. Germline lookup yields CDR1 KGHDR and CDR2 SFDVKD. CDR3 DNA: TGTGCCACCAGTGCCCCTAGCGGGCAAGGAGATGGTGAGCAGTTCTTC. This gives the protein CATSAPSGQGDGEQFF.

The chain couples TRBV11-2 to TRBJ1-5; a weak D match, TRBD1 (5 bases). The CDR3 has 15 amino acids. V lost 0 bases and J 3 bases, leaving 9 bases between the germline ends. In germline, CDR1 is SGHAT, CDR2 FQNNGV. CDR3 coding DNA: TGTGCCAGCAGCTTAGAGGGACGGCCCAATCAGCCCCAGCATTTT. Translating it yields CASSLEGRPNQPQHF.

Sample share makes this clonotype medium-sized (0.01 to 0.1%). This chain links TRBV20-1 with TRBJ2-7; D possibly corresponds to TRBD2 (6 bases). The CDR3 has 14 residues. Germline loops: CDR1 DFQATT, CDR2 SNEGSKA (reference sequence). Trimming removed 3 bases from V and 4 bases from J, with 16 bases in between. In nucleotides, the CDR3 is TGCAGTGCTAGGACCCCAGGCGGGATGTACGAGCAGTACTTC. Residues: CSARTPGGMYEQYF.

This clonotype was observed a handful of times. The CDR3 loop reads CSATDLAGDNTGELFF. The CDR3 DNA sequence: TGCAGTGCTACGGACTTAGCGGGGGACAACACCGGGGAGCTGTTTTTT. V usage is TRBV20-1 and J usage is TRBJ2-2; 9 nucleotides line up with TRBD2. V was clipped by 4 bases and J by 2 bases; unmatched bases: 8. The length of the CDR3 is 16 residues. Germline assignment: CDR1 DFQATT and CDR2 SNEGSKA (reference sequence).

This chain joins TRBV28 and TRBJ1-4, with a tentative D call TRBD1 (6 bases). The CDR3 has 18 amino acids. V lost 3 bases and J lost 0, with 17 bases in between. Germline CDR1 is MDHEN and CDR2 is SYDVKM. The CDR3 DNA reads as TGTGCCAGCAGTTTGAACCCCCGACAGGAGTCAACTAATGAAAAACTGTTTTTT. This sequence encodes CASSLNPRQESTNEKLFF.

The V call is TRBV28, the J call TRBJ2-1, with a possible D match to TRBD2 (6 bases). With 8 bases removed from V and 4 bases from J, the gap between germline ends came to 15 bases. Germline lookup yields CDR1 MDHEN and CDR2 SYDVKM. This CDR3 is built from 14 residues. The CDR3 nucleotides read TGTGCCAGCCCCCCAGGGAGGACGTACAATGAGCAGTTCTTC. Its protein is CASPPGRTYNEQFF.

There are a few counts of this clonotype. The genes are TRBV20-1 and TRBJ2-5; TRBD1 matches 10 bases. Germline V gene sequence: CDR1 DFQATT, CDR2 SNEGSKA (reference sequence). CDR3 length: 13 residues. Trimming removed 6 bases from V and 5 bases from J; junction bases left unmatched: 6. CDR3 protein: CSARTGGIETQYF. In DNA form, the CDR3 reads TGCAGTGCCCGGACAGGGGGGATCGAGACCCAGTACTTC.